Detailed here is one T cell receptor (beta chain). Its target is unknown. The CDR3 extends over 13 amino acids. Deletions cut 3 bases from V and 4 bases from J, with 9 bases between. Germline V gene sequence: CDR1 LNHDA, CDR2 SQIVND (reference sequence). TCRdb re-analysed the 5' RACE reads in MiXCR, keeping a single row per CDR3 protein. This sample has some 320,000 distinct CDR3 sequences; over 4% occur once, and the top ten carry just under 25%. These data originate in a study of T cells after yellow fever vaccination. Regarding the study as a whole: Overlap between CD4 and CD8 compartments was detected for a small share of clonotypes.

The chain couples TRBV19 to TRBJ2-5; D is unresolved. This TCR derives from a man between 18 and 29 years old who received the YFV17D yellow fever vaccine. The sequences come from PBMCs, collected 5 days after the yellow fever booster vaccination. The CDR3 nucleotides read TGTGCCAGTAGTATGTTCACGAGAGAGACCCAGTACTTC. The encoded protein is CASSMFTRETQYF.